This is a list of T cell receptor beta chains from one sample in a study of radiotherapy plus CTLA-4 blockade in lung cancer. Sequenced by immunoSEQ multiplex PCR; TCRdb stores in-frame clones only, minus some. The sample carries about 93,000 clones, roughly 88% recorded once. The sample consisted of peripheral blood, taken from a patient treated with radiotherapy plus ipilimumab. These receptors were obtained from a human donor with non-small cell lung cancer that progressed on radiotherapy plus ipilimumab. Each CDR3 is given with its conserved first and last residue. The D gene is left open where the match is weak. Clone sizes are given selectively: once, few, many, or a class where the clone is expanded.

TRBJ2-3 - - TRBV12-5 CASAFRGSIDTQYF TGTGCTAGCGCCTTCCGGGGGAGTATAGATACGCAGTATTTT
TRBJ2-1 - - TRBV5-1 CASSRHPARSYNEQFF TGCGCCAGCAGCCGGCATCCGGCGCGATCTTACAATGAGCAGTTCTTC
TRBJ2-7 - once TRBV6-5 CASSESPATYEQYF TGTGCCAGCAGTGAATCTCCAGCCACCTACGAGCAGTACTTC
TRBJ2-5 TRBD2 once TRBV30 CAWSGGRAVETQYF TGTGCCTGGAGTGGCGGGAGGGCGGTAGAGACCCAGTACTTC
TRBJ2-2 - - TRBV14 CASSQIRGTGELFF TGTGCCAGCAGCCAAATAAGGGGTACCGGGGAGCTGTTTTTT
TRBJ2-1 TRBD1 - TRBV15 CATSSGDRVVDEQFF TGTGCCACCAGCTCGGGGGACAGGGTAGTTGATGAGCAGTTCTTC
TRBJ2-7 TRBD2 - TRBV11-2 CASSLASGTNLYEQYF TGTGCCAGCAGCTTGGCATCAGGGACTAACCTTTACGAGCAGTACTTC
TRBJ2-3 - - TRBV7-8 CASSLSQAADTQYF TGTGCCAGCAGCTTAAGTCAAGCCGCAGATACGCAGTATTTT
TRBJ1-2 - - TRBV6-6 CASSTTEGGYTF TGTGCCAGCAGCACCACCGAAGGGGGCTACACCTTC
TRBJ1-2 - - TRBV18 CASSEGGANYGYTF TGTGCCAGCTCAGAAGGGGGGGCGAACTATGGCTACACCTTC
TRBJ2-3 - - TRBV18 CASSPPMGPSTDTQYF TGTGCCAGCTCACCACCGATGGGGCCGAGCACAGATACGCAGTATTTT
TRBJ1-1 - - TRBV19 CASQGSQIGGWAFF TGTGCCAGCCAAGGGTCTCAGATCGGAGGGTGGGCTTTCTTT
TRBJ1-1 - - TRBV6-1 CASSEAGWRSGTEAFF TGTGCCAGCAGTGAAGCAGGTTGGCGTTCCGGCACTGAAGCTTTCTTT
TRBJ2-1 - - TRBV30 CAWSVLLVARINEQFF TGTGCCTGGAGTGTACTATTAGTTGCTAGAATAAATGAGCAGTTCTTC
TRBJ2-2 TRBD2 - TRBV4-2 CASSQAKTSGRAGETGELFF TGTGCCAGCAGCCAAGCTAAAACTAGCGGGAGGGCCGGGGAAACCGGGGAGCTGTTTTTT
TRBJ2-3 - - TRBV7-3 CASSLTGSGSTDTQYF TGTGCCAGCAGCTTAACTGGTAGCGGTAGCACAGATACGCAGTATTTT
TRBJ2-3 - - TRBV7-6 CASSLGATGPGGASTDTQYF TGTGCCAGCAGCTTAGGGGCGACAGGTCCGGGCGGAGCCAGCACAGATACGCAGTATTTT
TRBJ2-1 TRBD2 - TRBV6-5 CASSYSTSTYNEQFF TGTGCCAGCAGTTACTCGACTAGCACATACAATGAGCAGTTCTTC
TRBJ1-2 - - TRBV27 CASKFAEDFYGHTF TGTGCCAGCAAATTTGCCGAGGACTTTTATGGCCACACCTTC
TRBJ2-7 TRBD1 - TRBV2 CASSQNLPGQGGEQYF TGTGCCAGCAGTCAAAACCTTCCGGGACAGGGGGGCGAGCAGTACTTC